This T cell receptor (beta chain) originates from a study of blood T cell repertoires in COVID-19. Study-level background: Samples representing acute and convalescent COVID-19 were sourced from the United States, Italy and Spain. T cells, B-cell-depleted T cells, or PBMCs provided the cDNA or gDNA that served as material.

How the authors handled the data: Reference gene primer amplification yielded estimated nucleated cell counts. Using immunoSEQ multiplex PCR, the repertoire was profiled, and TCRdb retains in-frame clones only, with some absent. V, J and clone size are taken as reported in that table, and D and trimming were inferred from the DNA itself. The sample lists 50,000 to 60,000 clones, about four fifths occurring once. Germline V gives CDR1 MNHEY, CDR2 SVGAGI. The V gene lost 7 bases and the J gene lost 7 bases, with 11 bases spanning the gap. The CDR3 runs 12 residues. This sequence was found in a human donor in a cohort sampled during active or convalescent COVID-19. The rearrangement joins TRBV6-5 to TRBJ1-5; no definite D call. Sequencing was done on a sample of peripheral blood. The CDR3 coding sequence is TGTGCCAGCAATCGCCCCGAGCAGCCCCAGCATTTT. It is translated as CASNRPEQPQHF.